This T cell receptor (beta chain) was sequenced for a study of blood T cell repertoires in COVID-19. Only in-frame clones appear in the TCRdb table, and some are missing; sequencing was by immunoSEQ multiplex PCR. In the table there are 250,000 to 350,000 clones, roughly 90% of which are singletons. Trimming took 6 bases from V and 7 from J, leaving 7 bases between them. The CDR3 sequence is 11 residues long. CDR1 and CDR2 (germline): SNHLY, FYNNEI. Sequenced input: peripheral blood. V and J are TRBV2 and TRBJ2-1; D is ambiguous. The clonotype comes from a woman aged 50 to 65 who had recovered from COVID-19. The CDR3 region has the DNA TGTGCCAGCAGCTTAGAGAATGAGCAGTTCTTC. The encoded protein is CASSLENEQFF. The whole variable domain, remainder taken from reference TRBV2 and TRBJ2-1, is EPEVTQTPSHQVTQMGQEVILRCVPISNHLYFYWYRQILGQKVEFLVSFYNNEISEKSEIFDDQFSVERPDGSNFTLKIRSTKLEDSAMYFCASSLENEQFFGPGTRLTVL.